This section outlines one T cell receptor (beta chain) sequence together with its context. Its antigen is not identified. These data come from a study of cytomegalovirus exposure and HLA in healthy donors. Points from the study as a whole: An ancestry cluster, one associated with Asian ancestry, reportedly showed fewer N-insertions than the approximately 670-donor mean in a later analysis.

CDR1 and CDR2 (germline): MNHNS, SASEGT. This CDR3 region has 15 residues. V gave up 5 bases and J gave up 6 bases; unmatched junction bases: 7. The primer mix had 60 Vbeta and 13 Jbeta primers. Some clones are missing from TCRdb's copy, which holds only in-frame ones; the method was immunoSEQ multiplex PCR. The table includes roughly 150,000 clones, about four fifths detected once. The TCR sequence derives from a man in his thirties or forties in good health and CMV-seronegative. This sequence joins TRBV6-1 and TRBJ2-2; 9 bases are shared with TRBD1. The material sequenced was PBMCs. CDR3 in DNA: TGTGCCAGCAGTTCGACAGGGGGAGTCCCCGGGGAGCTGTTTTTT. Its protein product is CASSSTGGVPGELFF.